What follows are 25 T cell receptor beta chains derived from one specimen sequenced in a study of blood T cells in healthy people across ages. Then a second PCR, running about 7 to 11 cycles, was carried out with a sample-barcoded 5' primer and a J-beta primer mix. Each CDR3 protein is one row after TCRdb ran MiXCR on the 5' RACE reads. The sample gives about 1.5 million distinct CDR3 sequences, around 39% of which show up once; roughly 7.9% is in the top ten. The sequencing sample was made of blood. All receptors derive from a woman between 18 and 29 years old in good health.

The chain employs TRBV3-1 and TRBJ1-5; 7 bases fit TRBD1. V was clipped by 5 bases and J by 5 bases; unmatched bases: 9. Germline lookup yields CDR1 LGHDT and CDR2 YNNKEL (reference sequence). The CDR3 extends over 15 amino acids. This CDR3 reads CASSLPGQHHQPQHF. CDR3 bases: TGTGCCAGCAGCTTACCGGGACAGCATCATCAGCCCCAGCATTTT. The full variable domain, its missing parts supplied by reference TRBV3-1 and TRBJ1-5, is DTAVSQTPKYLVTQMGNDKSIKCEQNLGHDTMYWYKQDSKKFLKIMFSYNNKELIINETVPNRFSPKSPDKAHLNLHINSLELGDSAVYFCASSLPGQHHQPQHFGDGTRLSIL.

This clonotype turned up a few times. The chain has TRBV20-1 and TRBJ2-7; 8 nucleotides agree with TRBD1. The CDR3 sequence is 14 residues long. Germline assignment: CDR1 DFQATT and CDR2 SNEGSKA (reference sequence). V shed 3 bases, J shed 3 bases, and the junction held 7 bases outside the gene matches. CDR3 DNA: TGCAGTGCTAGCCCGGGACAGGTAAACTACGAGCAGTACTTC. Protein sequence: CSASPGQVNYEQYF.

This clonotype occurred a few times. This chain joins TRBV5-5 and TRBJ1-1; D is perhaps TRBD1 (5 bases). The CDR3 has 13 amino acids. With 6 bases removed from V and 3 bases from J, the gap between germline ends came to 12 bases. The germline V gene encodes CDR1 SGHKS and CDR2 YYEKEE (reference sequence). This CDR3 is CASTPGGYTEAFF. The CDR3 DNA reads as TGTGCCAGCACCCCGGGGGGGTACACTGAAGCTTTCTTT.

The rearrangement joins TRBV28 to TRBJ2-7; no clear D. Trimming removed 4 bases from V and 4 bases from J, with 26 bases in between. CDR1 MDHEN and CDR2 SYDVKM come from the germline V gene. This CDR3 has 18 residues. The CDR3 loop is CASSSIALQIQRTYEQYF. CDR3 sequence (DNA): TGTGCCAGCAGTTCGATTGCCCTGCAAATACAGAGAACGTACGAGCAGTACTTC.

V and J are TRBV7-2 and TRBJ1-1; a possible D gene is TRBD1 (5 bases). Trimming took 2 bases from V and 0 from J, leaving 10 bases between them. The CDR3 sequence is 15 residues long. Germline-derived CDR1 and CDR2 are SGHTA and FQGNSA. CDR3 sequence reads: CASSLLGVMNTEAFF. CDR3 in DNA: TGTGCCAGCAGCTTATTGGGGGTCATGAACACTGAAGCTTTCTTT.

This clonotype was observed a handful of times. The chain joins TRBV30 to TRBJ1-2; D not resolved. V was shortened by 0 bases and J by 4 bases, with 12 bases between the two germline ends. Germline lookup yields CDR1 GTSNPN and CDR2 SVGIG (reference sequence). This CDR3 is 14 amino acids long. CDR3 nucleotides: TGTGCCTGGAGTGTAACCAGGAATACCTATGGCTACACCTTC. This encodes CAWSVTRNTYGYTF.

This clonotype showed up just a few times. The gene calls are TRBV10-3 and TRBJ1-4; weak D call: TRBD1 (5 bases). Trimming stripped 3 bases from V and 7 bases from J, with 9 bases between. The CDR3 has 13 amino acids. Germline CDR1 reads ENHRY; CDR2 reads SYGVKD. In nucleotides, the CDR3 is TGTGCCATCAGTGAAGGGGTTAGTGAAAAACTGTTTTTT. Translating it yields CAISEGVSEKLFF.

This clonotype has more than one count but fewer than ten. The gene calls are TRBV20-1 and TRBJ2-1, with TRBD2 matching 13 bases. This CDR3 has 15 amino acids. Germline-derived CDR1 and CDR2 are DFQATT and SNEGSKA (reference sequence). Trimming removed 5 bases from V and 6 bases from J; junction bases left unmatched: 7. The CDR3 sequence is CSAPPGLAGTNEQFF. In DNA form, the CDR3 reads TGCAGTGCTCCCCCGGGACTAGCGGGAACCAATGAGCAGTTCTTC.

This clonotype was counted a few times. This chain joins TRBV20-1 and TRBJ2-3; TRBD2 matches 13 bases. Trimming cost V 6 bases and J 7 bases; bases outside gene matches: 10. Germline values: CDR1 DFQATT, CDR2 SNEGSKA (reference sequence). This CDR3 is 15 amino acids long. CDR3 in amino acids: CSAQTSGGESYTQYF. The CDR3 coding sequence is TGCAGTGCACAAACTAGCGGGGGGGAGTCGTATACGCAGTATTTT.

As DNA, the CDR3 is TGCAGTGCTACCCGGTGTGGCCCTGCCTACGAGCAGTACTTC. This gives the protein CSATRCGPAYEQYF. The chain joins TRBV20-1 to TRBJ2-7; the D is unclear. Germline CDR1 reads DFQATT; CDR2 reads SNEGSKA (reference sequence). V lost 4 bases, J lost 2 bases, and 15 bases lay in between. The length of the CDR3 is 14 residues.

This clonotype was observed a few times. The rearrangement links TRBV7-8 to TRBJ2-3, with 7 bases matching TRBD2. V lost 8 bases and J lost 1; bases outside the gene matches: 12. CDR1 is SGHVS and CDR2 is FQNEAQ in the germline V gene. This CDR3 has 16 residues. The CDR3 here is CASWVWRGNRTDTQYF. The DNA for the CDR3 is TGTGCCAGCTGGGTCTGGCGGGGGAATCGCACAGATACGCAGTATTTT.

This clonotype was observed a handful of times. This chain uses TRBV7-9 with TRBJ1-1; the match to TRBD1 covers 7 bases. The germline V gene encodes CDR1 SEHNR and CDR2 FQNEAQ (reference sequence). V shed 2 bases, J shed 0 bases, and the junction held 9 bases outside the gene matches. This CDR3 has 17 amino acids. The CDR3 coding sequence is TGTGCCAGCAGCTTAATCACAGGGGTGGTGATGAACACTGAAGCTTTCTTT. Translating gives CASSLITGVVMNTEAFF. Filled out from reference TRBV7-9 and TRBJ1-1, the complete variable domain reads DTGVSQNPRHKITKRGQNVTFRCDPISEHNRLYWYRQTLGQGPEFLTYFQNEAQLEKSRLLSDRFSAERPKGSFSTLEIQRTEQGDSAMYLCASSLITGVVMNTEAFFGQGTRLTVV.

In DNA form, the CDR3 reads TGTGCCAGCAGAGCCTTAGGGGCGCCGGGCTACACCTTC. Translating gives CASRALGAPGYTF. The rearrangement joins TRBV12-3 or TRBV12-4 to TRBJ1-2; a possible D gene is TRBD1 (5 bases). The CDR3 consists of 13 residues. V shed 6 bases and J shed 8 bases, with 16 bases lying between them.

The chain employs TRBV27 and TRBJ2-4, with 8 bases matching TRBD2. V lost 6 bases and J lost 0; bases outside the gene matches: 13. This CDR3 has 18 residues. CDR1 is MNHEY, CDR2 SMNVEV, per germline (reference sequence). CDR3 coding DNA: TGTGCCAGCAGCCCCAGGGTTGTAGCGGGGATAGCCAAAAACATTCAGTACTTC. Translating gives CASSPRVVAGIAKNIQYF.

To note about this clonotype: A read error may explain this, as a much larger clone is one base away. This chain joins TRBV7-2 and TRBJ2-1; 9 bases are a match to TRBD2. Trimming took 4 bases from V and 5 from J; bases not matched to a gene: 3. Germline V gene lookup returns CDR1 SGHTA and CDR2 FQGNSA. This CDR3 region has 14 residues. CDR3 nucleotides: TGTGCCAGCAGCTCTAGCGGGACCCACAATGAGCAGTTCTTC. Translated: CASSSSGTHNEQFF.

In this sample, this clonotype turned up once. The chain recombines TRBV12-3 or TRBV12-4 with TRBJ2-2; 8 bases align to TRBD1. The CDR3 length is 14 residues. The ends lost 6 bases at V and 6 bases at J; junction bases unmatched: 6. DNA for the CDR3: TGTGCCAGCAGGATACAGGGGGGCGCCGGGGAGCTGTTTTTT. Protein sequence: CASRIQGGAGELFF.

V is TRBV5-1 and J is TRBJ1-1, with TRBD1 identical over 9 bases. Germline V gives CDR1 SGHRS, CDR2 YFSETQ. Losses at the gene ends were 0 bases for V and 1 base for J; bases not matched to a gene: 7. The CDR3 has 17 amino acids. The CDR3 region is CASSLAGTGRTNTEAFF. The CDR3 DNA follows: TGCGCCAGCAGCTTGGCGGGGACAGGGAGAACGAACACTGAAGCTTTCTTT.

The chain uses TRBV5-6 and TRBJ2-1; TRBD2 agrees at 13 bases. Per the germline V gene, CDR1 is SGHDT and CDR2 is YYEEEE. V was pared by 1 base and J by 13 bases, with 5 bases of the junction left unmatched. The CDR3 covers 14 residues. Here the CDR3 DNA reads TGTGCCAGCAGCTTGACTAGCGGGAGGGCCGTTCAGTTCTTC. It specifies CASSLTSGRAVQFF.

This clonotype has a handful of counts. The chain links TRBV9 to TRBJ1-6; possible D gene TRBD1, 5 bases. This CDR3 region has 18 residues. V was cut by 0 bases and J by 0 bases, with 13 bases left in between. Germline values: CDR1 SGDLS, CDR2 YYNGEE. The CDR3 DNA reads TGTGCCAGCAGCGTAGCCCCAGCCGGGGGCTCCTATAATTCACCCCTCCACTTT. Amino acid sequence: CASSVAPAGGSYNSPLHF.

The chain has TRBV20-1 and TRBJ2-1, with D perhaps matching TRBD1 or TRBD2 (5 bases each). The V gene lost 1 base and the J gene lost 4 bases, with 20 bases spanning the gap. The CDR3 runs 17 residues. Germline-derived CDR1 and CDR2 are DFQATT and SNEGSKA (reference sequence). The CDR3 DNA reads as TGCAGTGCTAGAGGTATTATCGCGGAGTGGGGGTACAATGAGCAGTTCTTC. This codes for CSARGIIAEWGYNEQFF.

CDR3 DNA: TGTGCCAGCAGCCTCTTCCTCGGGACAGGGGAGGGTGAAGCTTTCTTT. Protein: CASSLFLGTGEGEAFF. The rearrangement uses TRBV5-6 and TRBJ1-1, with 10 nucleotides matching TRBD1. Germline CDR1 reads SGHDT; CDR2 reads YYEEEE. The CDR3 totals 16 residues. V was pared by 4 bases and J by 7 bases, with 13 bases of the junction left unmatched.

The chain joins TRBV28 to TRBJ2-6; possible D gene TRBD1, 6 bases. With 4 bases removed from V and 1 base from J, the gap between germline ends came to 14 bases. The CDR3 sequence is 17 residues long. From germline, CDR1 is MDHEN and CDR2 SYDVKM. The CDR3 spells CASSYPSDRSGANVLTF. The CDR3 region has the DNA TGTGCCAGCAGTTACCCTTCGGACAGATCTGGGGCCAACGTCCTGACTTTC.

This clonotype was seen many times. The chain has TRBV7-9 and TRBJ1-5, with TRBD1 as a possible D gene (5 bases). Trimming removed 8 bases from V and 4 bases from J, with 12 bases in between. CDR3 length equals 13 residues. Germline V gives CDR1 SEHNR, CDR2 FQNEAQ (reference sequence). The CDR3 spells CASSGTINQPQHF. The CDR3, as DNA: TGTGCCAGCTCCGGGACTATTAATCAGCCCCAGCATTTT.

The rearrangement links TRBV5-1 to TRBJ2-5; D gene ambiguous. The J call may be faulty, since TRBJ2-7 better matches the DNA end. Per the germline V gene, CDR1 is SGHRS and CDR2 is YFSETQ. The CDR3 runs to 15 residues. The CDR3 DNA is TGCGCCAGCAGCTTAGCAGGAGAAAGCTTCAACGAGCAGTACTTC. It encodes CASSLAGESFNEQYF.

The chain is built from TRBV6-6 and TRBJ2-7, with D possibly being TRBD2 (5 bases). Trimming left V 6 bases short and J 7 bases short, with 22 bases between. Per the germline V gene, CDR1 is MNHNY and CDR2 is SVGAGI (reference sequence). This CDR3 contains 15 residues. The CDR3 nucleotides read TGTGCCAGCAGGCCCCGAGGGCTAGCATACAATGAGCAGTACTTC. The encoded protein is CASRPRGLAYNEQYF.